These 15 T cell receptor beta chains originate from one sample sequenced in a study of T cell repertoires in cytomegalovirus infection. TCRdb itself ran the reads through MiXCR, one entry per CDR3 protein. The sample has nearly 650,000 distinct CDR3 sequences; 24% are singletons. The source material was CD8+ T cells from PBMCs. These receptors all stem from a human donor in good health (CMV status not recorded). Some clones in this sample may be carry-over from other donors' samples.

The chain recombines TRBV25-1 with TRBJ1-2; 7 positions agree with TRBD1. The junction had 7 bases not matched to a gene; V was cut back by 5 bases and J by 1 base. CDR1 is MGHDK and CDR2 is SYGVNS in the germline V gene. The CDR3 is 15 residues long. CDR3 amino acids: CASSWTGRYNYGYTF. The DNA for the CDR3 is TGTGCCAGCAGTTGGACAGGCCGGTATAACTATGGCTACACCTTC.

This clonotype was detected only a few times. The chain recombines TRBV2 with TRBJ1-2; no clear D gene. Germline values: CDR1 SNHLY, CDR2 FYNNEI. V dropped 6 bases and J dropped 1 base, with 15 bases sitting between them. The CDR3 runs 15 residues. The CDR3 nucleotides are TGTGCCAGCAGGGTCAATTCGGGGAATAACTATGGCTACACCTTC. Translated, it gives CASRVNSGNNYGYTF. The full variable domain, its missing parts supplied by reference TRBV2 and TRBJ1-2, is EPEVTQTPSHQVTQMGQEVILRCVPISNHLYFYWYRQILGQKVEFLVSFYNNEISEKSEIFDDQFSVERPDGSNFTLKIRSTKLEDSAMYFCASRVNSGNNYGYTFGSGTRLTVV.

This clonotype was recorded a few times. The chain has TRBV6-5 and TRBJ2-2; D is perhaps TRBD1 or TRBD2 (5 bases each). Trimming stripped 2 bases from V and 3 bases from J, with 16 bases between. This CDR3 spans 17 amino acids. Germline V gene lookup returns CDR1 MNHEY and CDR2 SVGAGI. CDR3: CASSYTVRDADTGELFF. In DNA form, the CDR3 reads TGTGCCAGCAGTTACACCGTCCGGGACGCTGACACCGGGGAGCTGTTTTTT.

This sequence joins TRBV7-9 and TRBJ1-5, with a weak D call TRBD1 (6 bases). V was shortened by 5 bases and J by 3 bases, with 11 bases between the two germline ends. The CDR3 covers 14 residues. Germline CDR1 SEHNR, CDR2 FQNEAQ (reference sequence). CDR3 nucleotide sequence: TGTGCCAGCAGCATCGGACAGAACAATCAGCCCCAGCATTTT. Protein: CASSIGQNNQPQHF. Based on the CDR3 plus reference TRBV7-9 and TRBJ1-5, the full variable domain is DTGVSQNPRHKITKRGQNVTFRCDPISEHNRLYWYRQTLGQGPEFLTYFQNEAQLEKSRLLSDRFSAERPKGSFSTLEIQRTEQGDSAMYLCASSIGQNNQPQHFGDGTRLSIL.

This clonotype has a count of ten or more. The chain has TRBV7-9 and TRBJ1-1, with D possibly being TRBD1 (5 bases). Germline V gene sequence: CDR1 SEHNR, CDR2 FQNEAQ (reference sequence). Trimming took off 6 bases at V and 2 bases at J, with 16 bases between the two ends. The length of the CDR3 is 15 residues. CDR3 amino acids: CASRMEGTSNTEAFF. The CDR3 region has the DNA TGTGCCAGCAGAATGGAGGGGACCTCCAACACTGAAGCTTTCTTT.

This clonotype was seen ten or more times. The chain links TRBV2 to TRBJ2-1; TRBD1 or TRBD2 may be the D gene (5 bases each). CDR3 length equals 10 residues. The germline CDR1 and CDR2 sequences are SNHLY and FYNNEI. V lost 8 bases and J lost 9, with 8 bases in between. The CDR3 loop is CASRGGEQFF. As DNA, the CDR3 is TGTGCCAGCCGGGGCGGTGAGCAGTTCTTC.

A few counts support this clonotype. The chain joins TRBV6-5 to TRBJ2-4, with 7 bases identical to TRBD2. The V segment lost 5 bases and the J segment 5 bases; nucleotides outside the gene matches: 6. This CDR3 is 14 amino acids long. Germline V gives CDR1 MNHEY, CDR2 SVGAGI. The CDR3 is CASSGVGGENIQYF. As DNA, the CDR3 is TGTGCCAGCAGTGGGGTGGGGGGGGAAAACATTCAGTACTTC.

The gene calls are TRBV11-2 and TRBJ1-5; D is perhaps TRBD1 (5 bases). CDR1 is SGHAT, CDR2 FQNNGV, per germline. The CDR3 loop spans 15 amino acids. The V gene lost 5 bases and the J gene lost 6 bases, with 17 bases spanning the gap. The CDR3 nucleotides are TGTGCCAGCAGCCACCGGGACGTTGGAGGTCAGCCCCAGCATTTT. This translates into CASSHRDVGGQPQHF.

This clonotype was seen a few times. The rearrangement uses TRBV10-3 and TRBJ2-1; D gene unclear. V was clipped by 6 bases and J by 5 bases, with 8 bases between them. CDR1 and CDR2 (germline): ENHRY, SYGVKD. The CDR3 totals 12 residues. Here the CDR3 reads CAIRSRHNEQFF. The CDR3 region has the DNA TGTGCCATCAGGAGTAGGCACAATGAGCAGTTCTTC.

A few counts support this clonotype. This chain links TRBV6-2 or TRBV6-3 with TRBJ2-7; D remains ambiguous. CDR1 is MNHEY, CDR2 SVGEGT, per germline. The CDR3 is 14 residues long. V was clipped by 6 bases and J by 0 bases, with 12 bases between them. CDR3: CASSLSTLSYEQYV. Written as DNA, the CDR3 is TGTGCCAGCAGCTTATCAACCCTCTCCTACGAGCAGTACGTC.

In this sample, this clonotype turned up many times. The chain carries TRBV7-2 and TRBJ1-6, with D uncertain. V shed 3 bases and J shed 7 bases, with 10 bases lying between them. The germline V gene encodes CDR1 SGHTA and CDR2 FQGNSA. The CDR3 runs 14 residues. Here the CDR3 reads CASSFRTENSPLHF. CDR3 in DNA: TGTGCCAGCAGCTTTCGCACGGAAAATTCACCCCTCCACTTT.

The chain combines TRBV5-6 with TRBJ2-3, with 9 bases lining up with TRBD2. The V gene end was trimmed by 4 bases and the J gene end by 12 bases; junction bases not matched to a gene: 6. CDR1 is SGHDT and CDR2 is YYEEEE in the germline V gene. This CDR3 has 12 residues. The CDR3 DNA is TGTGCCAGCAGCCCGAGTAGCGGGGGCCAGTATTTT. Protein product: CASSPSSGGQYF.

This clonotype was detected many times. The chain employs TRBV14 and TRBJ2-7, with D possibly matching TRBD1 (6 bases). Germline CDR1 is SGHDN and CDR2 is FVKESK. V lost 4 bases and J lost 3, with 16 bases in between. The CDR3 totals 15 residues. The CDR3 loop is CASSPYRDINYEQYV. As DNA, the CDR3 is TGTGCCAGCAGCCCCTACCGGGACATTAACTACGAGCAGTACGTC.

The chain links TRBV7-9 to TRBJ1-1; D gene ambiguous. Trimming removed 5 bases at V and 4 bases at J, with 14 bases between. Germline V gene data show CDR1 as SEHNR and CDR2 as FQNEAQ (reference sequence). The CDR3 totals 14 residues. The CDR3: CASSTDTLVTEAFF. CDR3 DNA sequence: TGTGCCAGCAGCACCGACACCCTGGTCACTGAAGCTTTCTTT. Looking up the rest from reference TRBV7-9 and TRBJ1-1 gives the full variable domain: DTGVSQNPRHKITKRGQNVTFRCDPISEHNRLYWYRQTLGQGPEFLTYFQNEAQLEKSRLLSDRFSAERPKGSFSTLEIQRTEQGDSAMYLCASSTDTLVTEAFFGQGTRLTVV.

The J gene is TRBJ1-3, the V gene TRBV25-1, with D unresolved. V lost 4 bases and J 2 bases, leaving 6 bases between the germline ends. The CDR3 has 13 amino acids. Germline V gene data show CDR1 as MGHDK and CDR2 as SYGVNS. The CDR3 coding sequence is TGTGCCAGCAGTGGCCGAACTGGAAACACCATATATTTT. This sequence encodes CASSGRTGNTIYF.